The clone carrying this TCR beta chain has ten or more counts. Its antigen is as yet unknown. The data originate from a study of T cells after yellow fever vaccination. Study information: SMART-Seq v4 Ultra Low Input served to prepare low-cell-number fractions. Study-level points and caveats: A secondary response was less intense yet reached its peak sooner, at day 5 versus 15. After the booster, 96% of CD4 and about nine tenths of CD8 primary-response clones were re-detected.

5'RACE template switching produced TCR cDNA carrying a universal primer site and UMIs. Each CDR3 protein is one row after TCRdb ran MiXCR on the 5' RACE reads. The sample holds 250,000 or so distinct CDR3 sequences, 6.9% seen once. V lost 4 bases, J lost 5 bases, and 14 bases lay in between. Germline CDR1 is MGHDK and CDR2 is SYGVNS. The CDR3 consists of 14 residues. The sequence was collected from a man under 40 who received the YFV17D yellow fever vaccine. The gene calls are TRBV25-1 and TRBJ2-5; D is tentatively TRBD1 or TRBD2 (6 bases each). Material: CD4+ T cells sorted from PBMCs, obtained 15 days after the yellow fever booster vaccination. DNA for the CDR3: TGTGCCAGCAGTGCCCCCGGGGGCCGGGAGACCCAGTACTTC. Amino acid sequence: CASSAPGGRETQYF.